This TCR beta chain appears in the sequencing data of a study of blood T cells in healthy people across ages. Together with a sample-barcoded 5' primer, a J-beta primer mix was included in a second PCR lasting roughly 6 to 12 cycles. Each CDR3 protein is one row after TCRdb ran MiXCR on the 5' RACE reads. This table has around 520,000 distinct CDR3 sequences, over 25% appearing once. The CDR3 covers 15 residues. V was pared by 6 bases and J by 2 bases, with 14 bases between. Germline V lookup: CDR1 SEHNR, CDR2 FQNEAQ (reference sequence). The same sample was also used in a study of T cells of mothers and their children. That work contributes: The yield was over 8.5 million TCR beta CDR3 reads from each mother and a few million from each child. Related and unrelated pairs show similar thymic shaping of TCR recombination output.

Input material: blood. The receptor's source is a boy under 10 years old in good health. The V and J genes are TRBV7-9 and TRBJ1-3, with D maybe TRBD1 (5 bases). The CDR3 region has the DNA TGTGCCAGCAGACCACCCGGGGGTACTGGAAACACCATATATTTT. Amino acids: CASRPPGGTGNTIYF.